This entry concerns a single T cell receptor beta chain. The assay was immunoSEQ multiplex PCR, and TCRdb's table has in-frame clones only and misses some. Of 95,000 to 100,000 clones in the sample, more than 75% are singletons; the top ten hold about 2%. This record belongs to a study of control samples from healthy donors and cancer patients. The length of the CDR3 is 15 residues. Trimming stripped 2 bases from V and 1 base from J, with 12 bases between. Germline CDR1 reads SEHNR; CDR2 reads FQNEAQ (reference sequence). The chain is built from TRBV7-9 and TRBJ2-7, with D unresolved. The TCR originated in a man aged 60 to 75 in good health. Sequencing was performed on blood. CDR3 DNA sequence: TGTGCCAGCAGCTTAAGGGTCGGAGCATCCTACGAGCAGTACTTC. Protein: CASSLRVGASYEQYF.